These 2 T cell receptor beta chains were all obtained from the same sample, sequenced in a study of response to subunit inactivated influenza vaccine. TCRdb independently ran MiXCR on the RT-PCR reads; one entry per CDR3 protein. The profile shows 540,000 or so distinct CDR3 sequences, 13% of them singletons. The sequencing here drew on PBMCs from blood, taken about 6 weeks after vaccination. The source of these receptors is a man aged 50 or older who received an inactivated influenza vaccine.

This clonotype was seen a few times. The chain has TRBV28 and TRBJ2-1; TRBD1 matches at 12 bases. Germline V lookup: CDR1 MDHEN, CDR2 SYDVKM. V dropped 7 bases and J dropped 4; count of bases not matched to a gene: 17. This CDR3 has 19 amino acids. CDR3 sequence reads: CASNPLGNRDRGPYNEQFF. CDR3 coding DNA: TGTGCCAGCAACCCTTTGGGGAACCGGGACAGGGGGCCGTACAATGAGCAGTTCTTC.

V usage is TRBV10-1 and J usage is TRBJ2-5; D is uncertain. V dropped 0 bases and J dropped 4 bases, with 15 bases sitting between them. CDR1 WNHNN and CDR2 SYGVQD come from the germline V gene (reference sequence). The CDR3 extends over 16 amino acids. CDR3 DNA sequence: TGCGCCAGCAGTGAGTCAGTATCAGAAATCCTAGAGACCCAGTACTTC. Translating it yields CASSESVSEILETQYF.